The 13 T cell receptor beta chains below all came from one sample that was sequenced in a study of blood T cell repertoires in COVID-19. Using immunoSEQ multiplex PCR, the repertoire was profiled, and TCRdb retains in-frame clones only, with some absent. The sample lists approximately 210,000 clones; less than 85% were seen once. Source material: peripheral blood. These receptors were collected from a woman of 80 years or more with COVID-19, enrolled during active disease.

The CDR3 loop reads CASSQDRGSYNEQFF. For the CDR3, the DNA is TGTGCCAGCAGCCAAGACCGGGGCTCCTACAATGAGCAGTTCTTC. This chain connects TRBV14 to TRBJ2-1; D possibly corresponds to TRBD2 (5 bases). Deletions cut 0 bases from V and 0 bases from J, with 6 bases between. Looked up from germline, CDR1 is SGHDN and CDR2 is FVKESK. The CDR3 spans 15 residues.

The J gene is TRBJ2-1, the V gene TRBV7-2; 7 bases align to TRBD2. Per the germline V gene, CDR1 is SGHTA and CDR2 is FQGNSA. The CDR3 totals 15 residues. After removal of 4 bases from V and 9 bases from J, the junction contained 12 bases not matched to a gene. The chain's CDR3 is CASSWISGRGGEQFF. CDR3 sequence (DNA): TGTGCCAGCAGCTGGATATCGGGGAGGGGTGGTGAGCAGTTCTTC.

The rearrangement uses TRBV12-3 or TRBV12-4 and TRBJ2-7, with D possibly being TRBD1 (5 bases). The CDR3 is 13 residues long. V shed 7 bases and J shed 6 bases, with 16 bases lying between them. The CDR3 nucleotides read TGTGCCAGCACTCCGACTCAGGGAAGCGAGCAGTACTTC. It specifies CASTPTQGSEQYF.

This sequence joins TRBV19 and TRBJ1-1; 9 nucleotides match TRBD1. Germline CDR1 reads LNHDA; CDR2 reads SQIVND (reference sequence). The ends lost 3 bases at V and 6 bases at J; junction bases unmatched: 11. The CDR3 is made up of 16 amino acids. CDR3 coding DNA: TGTGCCAGTAGTATCCGGACAGGGGATCGCAAGGCTGAAGCTTTCTTT. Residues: CASSIRTGDRKAEAFF. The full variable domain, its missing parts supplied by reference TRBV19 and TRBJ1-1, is DGGITQSPKYLFRKEGQNVTLSCEQNLNHDAMYWYRQDPGQGLRLIYYSQIVNDFQKGDIAEGYSVSREKKESFPLTVTSAQKNPTAFYLCASSIRTGDRKAEAFFGQGTRLTVV.

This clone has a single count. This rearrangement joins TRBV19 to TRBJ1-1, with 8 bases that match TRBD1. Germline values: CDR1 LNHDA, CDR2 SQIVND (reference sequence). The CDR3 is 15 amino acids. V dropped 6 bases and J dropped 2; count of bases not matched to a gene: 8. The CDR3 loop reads CASSDRGGGNTEAFF. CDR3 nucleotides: TGTGCCAGTAGCGACAGGGGAGGTGGAAACACTGAAGCTTTCTTT.

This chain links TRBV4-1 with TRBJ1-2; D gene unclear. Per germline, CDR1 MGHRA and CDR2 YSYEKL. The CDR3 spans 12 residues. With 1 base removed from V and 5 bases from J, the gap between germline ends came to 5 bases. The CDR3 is CASSQVEYGYTF. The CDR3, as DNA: TGCGCCAGCAGCCAAGTGGAGTATGGCTACACCTTC.

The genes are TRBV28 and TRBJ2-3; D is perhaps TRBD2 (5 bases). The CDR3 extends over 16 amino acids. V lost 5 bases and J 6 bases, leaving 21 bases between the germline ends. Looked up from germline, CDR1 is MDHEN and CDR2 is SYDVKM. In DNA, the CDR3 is TGTGCCAGCAGTCTCACTAGTAACCGGTGGGCTGATACGCAGTATTTT. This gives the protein CASSLTSNRWADTQYF.

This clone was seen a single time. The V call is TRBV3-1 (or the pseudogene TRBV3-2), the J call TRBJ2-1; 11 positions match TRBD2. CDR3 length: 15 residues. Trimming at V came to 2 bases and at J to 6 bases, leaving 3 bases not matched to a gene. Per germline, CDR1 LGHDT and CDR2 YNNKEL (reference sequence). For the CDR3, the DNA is TGTGCCAGCAGCCAATCGACTAGCGGGACCAATGAGCAGTTCTTC. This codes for CASSQSTSGTNEQFF.

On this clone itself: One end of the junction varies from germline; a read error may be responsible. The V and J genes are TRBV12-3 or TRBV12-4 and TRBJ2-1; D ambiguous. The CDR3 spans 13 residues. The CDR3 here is CASSSYPPNGQFF. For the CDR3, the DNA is TGTGCCAGCAGTTCCTACCCCCCCAATGGGCAGTTCTTC.

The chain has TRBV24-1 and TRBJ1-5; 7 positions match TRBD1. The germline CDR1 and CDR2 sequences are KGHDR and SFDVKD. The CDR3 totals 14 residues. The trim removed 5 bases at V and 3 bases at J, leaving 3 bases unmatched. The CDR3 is CATSAGGPNQPQHF. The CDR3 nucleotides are TGTGCCACCAGTGCAGGGGGTCCCAATCAGCCCCAGCATTTT.

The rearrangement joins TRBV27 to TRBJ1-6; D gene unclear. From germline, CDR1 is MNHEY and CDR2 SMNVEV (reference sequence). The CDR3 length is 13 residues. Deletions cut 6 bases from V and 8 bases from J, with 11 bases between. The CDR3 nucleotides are TGTGCCAGCAGCCCCGCGGGATATTCACCCCTCCACTTT. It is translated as CASSPAGYSPLHF.

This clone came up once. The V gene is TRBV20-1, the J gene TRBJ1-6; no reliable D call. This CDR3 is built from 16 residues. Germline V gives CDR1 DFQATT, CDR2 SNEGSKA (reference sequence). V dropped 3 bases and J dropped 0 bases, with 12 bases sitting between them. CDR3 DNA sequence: TGCAGTGCTAGTCGAGGTGACGGCTCCTATAATTCACCCCTCCACTTT. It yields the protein CSASRGDGSYNSPLHF.

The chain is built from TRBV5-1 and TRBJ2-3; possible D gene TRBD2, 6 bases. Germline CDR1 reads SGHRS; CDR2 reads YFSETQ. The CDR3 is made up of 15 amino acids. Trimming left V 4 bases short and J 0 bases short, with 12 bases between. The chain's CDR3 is CASSRSGVSTDTQYF. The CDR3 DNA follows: TGCGCCAGCAGCCGTAGCGGAGTTAGCACAGATACGCAGTATTTT.